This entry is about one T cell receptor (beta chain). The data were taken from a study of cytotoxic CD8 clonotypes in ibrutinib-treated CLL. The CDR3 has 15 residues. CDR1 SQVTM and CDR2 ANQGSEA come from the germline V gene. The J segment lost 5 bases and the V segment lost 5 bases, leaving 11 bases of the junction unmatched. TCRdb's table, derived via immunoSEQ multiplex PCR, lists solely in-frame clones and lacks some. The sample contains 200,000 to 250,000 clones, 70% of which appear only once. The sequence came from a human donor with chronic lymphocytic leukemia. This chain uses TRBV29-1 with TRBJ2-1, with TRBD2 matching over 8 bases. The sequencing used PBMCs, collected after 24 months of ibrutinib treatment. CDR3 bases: TGCAGCGTTAGGCCGGGCGGGAGGATGAACAATGAGCAGTTCTTC. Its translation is CSVRPGGRMNNEQFF.